Listed below are T cell receptor beta chains from one sample, sequenced in a study of blood T cell repertoires in COVID-19. The repertoire was sequenced with immunoSEQ multiplex PCR; TCRdb's copy has only in-frame clones and lacks some. The profile covers tens of thousands of clones, with roughly three quarters appearing a single time and 35% to 55% taken by the ten largest. The sequenced sample consisted of peripheral blood. These receptors came from a woman aged 70-85 years with acute or convalescent COVID-19. Both conserved end residues are part of each CDR3. A D gene is named only where the DNA matches it firmly. Only part of the rows carry a size: once, few, many, or a class if the clone is expanded.

d_call	v_call	clone_size	j_call	cdr3_aa	cdr3_nt
-	TRBV10-3	-	TRBJ1-5	CAISDGTEQPQHF	TGTGCCATCAGTGATGGTACGGAGCAGCCCCAGCATTTT
-	TRBV7-3	-	TRBJ1-2	CASSQQGQGYGYTF	TGTGCCAGCAGCCAGCAGGGGCAGGGCTATGGCTACACCTTC
-	TRBV18	-	TRBJ2-7	CASSRSGSTGLGNVYEQYF	TGTGCCAGCTCGCGAAGCGGGTCGACAGGGTTGGGGAATGTCTACGAGCAGTACTTC
TRBD2	TRBV18	-	TRBJ2-2	CASSPVYPRGTSGRTGTGELFF	TGTGCCAGCTCACCGGTCTATCCGAGAGGGACTAGCGGGAGGACCGGTACCGGGGAGCTGTTTTTT
TRBD2	TRBV12-5	-	TRBJ2-3	CASGLAWGLAGEGGDTDTQYF	TGTGCTAGTGGTTTGGCCTGGGGACTAGCGGGAGAGGGGGGAGACACAGATACGCAGTATTTT
TRBD1	TRBV5-4	-	TRBJ1-2	CASSWEQGSSTRLTF	TGTGCCAGCAGCTGGGAACAGGGGTCCTCGACCCGTCTCACCTTC
-	TRBV18	once	TRBJ1-3	CASSLVTGNTIYF	TGTGCCAGCTCCCTCGTGACAGGAAACACCATATATTTT
TRBD1	TRBV3-1/TRBV3-2	-	TRBJ2-3	CASSGTGGQDTQYF	TGTGCCAGCAGCGGGACAGGGGGCCAGGATACGCAGTATTTT
-	TRBV27	-	TRBJ1-6	CASSNSGLTGSPLHF	TGTGCCAGCAGCAACTCCGGGTTAACGGGTTCACCCCTCCACTTT
-	TRBV6-6	-	TRBJ1-4	CASRRKGGSNEKLFF	TGTGCCAGCAGGAGAAAGGGAGGGAGTAATGAAAAACTGTTTTTT
-	TRBV4-1	-	TRBJ2-7	CASSQGPGSVYYEQYF	TGCGCCAGCAGCCAAGGACCGGGTAGCGTCTACTACGAGCAGTACTTC
-	TRBV15	-	TRBJ1-5	CATSSLGEGQPQHF	TGTGCCACCAGCTCCTTGGGAGAAGGTCAGCCCCAGCATTTT
TRBD1	TRBV28	-	TRBJ2-7	CASSTSYLGTGEYF	TGTGCCAGCAGTACCTCATACCTCGGGACAGGGGAGTACTTC
-	TRBV2	-	TRBJ2-1	CASSATRTYEQFF	TGTGCCAGCAGCGCTACTAGGACGTATGAGCAGTTCTTC
-	TRBV11-3	-	TRBJ2-7	CASSPHERVWAYEQYF	TGTGCCAGCAGCCCCCATGAGCGGGTCTGGGCCTACGAGCAGTACTTC
TRBD2	TRBV11-3	-	TRBJ2-5	CASSLGLAGQETQYF	TGTGCCAGCAGCTTAGGACTAGCGGGCCAAGAGACCCAGTACTTC
-	TRBV7-8	few	TRBJ2-2	CASRTPTTGGGELFF	TGTGCCAGCAGAACGCCCACGACCGGGGGCGGGGAGCTGTTTTTT
-	TRBV28	-	TRBJ2-5	CASSSSTRETQYF	TGTGCCAGCAGTTCCTCCACCCGGGAGACCCAGTACTTC
-	TRBV19	-	TRBJ2-5	CASSKASWETQYF	TGTGCCAGTAGTAAGGCTAGTTGGGAGACCCAGTACTTC
-	TRBV10-3	-	TRBJ2-3	CAISAVTGTDTQYF	TGTGCCATCAGTGCTGTCACTGGCACAGATACGCAGTATTTT
-	TRBV28	-	TRBJ2-5	CASSPEGTAKTQYF	TGTGCCAGCAGTCCGGAGGGGACTGCGAAGACCCAGTACTTC
-	TRBV3-1/TRBV3-2	-	TRBJ2-7	CASSQQAYEQYF	TGTGCCAGCAGCCAACAGGCCTACGAGCAGTACTTC
-	TRBV6-5	-	TRBJ1-5	CASSLRASNQPQHF	TGTGCCAGCAGTTTACGAGCAAGCAATCAGCCCCAGCATTTT
TRBD2	TRBV7-2	once	TRBJ2-3	CASSLGASGSYGTDTQYF	TGTGCCAGCAGCTTAGGGGCTAGCGGGAGCTATGGCACAGATACGCAGTATTTT
-	TRBV4-3	-	TRBJ1-4	CASSLRAGTNEKLFF	TGCGCCAGCAGCCTAAGAGCCGGGACTAATGAAAAACTGTTTTTT
-	TRBV27	few	TRBJ1-2	CASSLLWGPLYGYTF	TGTGCCAGCAGTTTACTTTGGGGCCCACTTTATGGCTACACCTTC